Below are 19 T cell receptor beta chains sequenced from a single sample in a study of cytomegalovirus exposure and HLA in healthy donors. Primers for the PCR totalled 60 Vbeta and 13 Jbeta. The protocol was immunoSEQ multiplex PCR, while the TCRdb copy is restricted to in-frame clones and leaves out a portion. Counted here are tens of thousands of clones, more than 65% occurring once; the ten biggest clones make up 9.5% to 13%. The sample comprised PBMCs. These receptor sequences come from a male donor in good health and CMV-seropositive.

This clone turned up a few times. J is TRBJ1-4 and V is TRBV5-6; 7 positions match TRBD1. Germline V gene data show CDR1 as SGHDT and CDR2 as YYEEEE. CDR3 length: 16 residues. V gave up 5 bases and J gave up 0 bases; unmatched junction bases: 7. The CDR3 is CASSPLTGATNEKLFF. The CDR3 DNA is TGTGCCAGCAGTCCTCTAACAGGGGCAACTAATGAAAAACTGTTTTTT. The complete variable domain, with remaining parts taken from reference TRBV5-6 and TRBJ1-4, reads DAGVTQSPTHLIKTRGQQVTLRCSPKSGHDTVSWYQQALGQGPQFIFQYYEEEERQRGNFPDRFSGHQFPNYSSELNVNALLLGDSALYLCASSPLTGATNEKLFFGSGTQLSVL.

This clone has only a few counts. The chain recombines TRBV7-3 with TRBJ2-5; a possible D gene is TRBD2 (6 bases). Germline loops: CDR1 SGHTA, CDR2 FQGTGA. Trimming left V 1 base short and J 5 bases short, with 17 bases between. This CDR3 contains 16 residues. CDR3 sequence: CASSLIGPRGTETQYF. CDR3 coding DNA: TGTGCCAGCAGCTTAATTGGTCCCCGGGGGACTGAGACCCAGTACTTC.

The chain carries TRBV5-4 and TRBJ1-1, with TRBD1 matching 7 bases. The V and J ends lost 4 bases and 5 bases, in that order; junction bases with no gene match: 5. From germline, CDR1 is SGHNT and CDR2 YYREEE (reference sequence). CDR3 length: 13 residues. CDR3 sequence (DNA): TGTGCCAGCAGCGAGACAGGGACGACTGAAGCTTTCTTT. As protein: CASSETGTTEAFF.

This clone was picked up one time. Here the CDR3 reads CASSASSGVYEQYF. The CDR3 DNA reads as TGTGCCAGCAGCGCCTCTAGCGGGGTGTACGAGCAGTACTTC. The rearrangement uses TRBV9 and TRBJ2-5; TRBD2 agrees at 9 bases. The J call may be mistaken, given a closer DNA end match to TRBJ2-7. The germline V gene encodes CDR1 SGDLS and CDR2 YYNGEE. This CDR3 has 14 amino acids.

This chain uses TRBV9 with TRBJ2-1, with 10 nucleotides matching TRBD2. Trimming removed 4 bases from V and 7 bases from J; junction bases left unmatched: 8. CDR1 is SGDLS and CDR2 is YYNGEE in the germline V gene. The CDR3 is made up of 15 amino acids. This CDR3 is CASSSLAGGMNEQFF. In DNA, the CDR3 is TGTGCCAGCAGCTCCTTAGCGGGAGGTATGAATGAGCAGTTCTTC.

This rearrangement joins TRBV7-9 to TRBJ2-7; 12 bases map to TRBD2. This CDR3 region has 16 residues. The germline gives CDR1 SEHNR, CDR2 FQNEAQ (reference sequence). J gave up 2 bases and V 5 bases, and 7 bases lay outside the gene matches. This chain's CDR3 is CASSATLAGGPYEQYF. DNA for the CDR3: TGTGCCAGCAGCGCAACACTAGCGGGGGGTCCCTACGAGCAGTACTTC.

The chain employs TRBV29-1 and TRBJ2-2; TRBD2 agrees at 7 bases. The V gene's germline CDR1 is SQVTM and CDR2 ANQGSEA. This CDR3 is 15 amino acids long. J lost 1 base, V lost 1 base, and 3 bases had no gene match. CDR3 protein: CSVEVAGRNTGELFF. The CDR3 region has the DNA TGCAGCGTTGAAGTAGCGGGCAGGAACACCGGGGAGCTGTTTTTT.

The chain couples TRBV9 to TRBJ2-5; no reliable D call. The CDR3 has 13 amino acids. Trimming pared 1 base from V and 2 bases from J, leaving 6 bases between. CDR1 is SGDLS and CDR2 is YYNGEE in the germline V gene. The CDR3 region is CASSVRGQETQYF. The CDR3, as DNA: TGTGCCAGCAGCGTACGAGGTCAAGAGACCCAGTACTTC.

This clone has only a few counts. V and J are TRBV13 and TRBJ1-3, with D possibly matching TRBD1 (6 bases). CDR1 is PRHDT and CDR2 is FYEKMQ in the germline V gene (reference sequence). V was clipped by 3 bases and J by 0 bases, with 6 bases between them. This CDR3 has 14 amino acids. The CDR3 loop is CASSLDSSGNTIYF. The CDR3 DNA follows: TGTGCCAGCAGCTTGGACAGCTCTGGAAACACCATATATTTT.

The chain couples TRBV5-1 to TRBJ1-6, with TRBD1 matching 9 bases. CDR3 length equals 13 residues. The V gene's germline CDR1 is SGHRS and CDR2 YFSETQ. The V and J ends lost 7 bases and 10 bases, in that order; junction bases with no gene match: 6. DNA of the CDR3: TGCGCCAGCGCGGGACAGGGAAAATCACCCCTCCACTTT. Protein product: CASAGQGKSPLHF.

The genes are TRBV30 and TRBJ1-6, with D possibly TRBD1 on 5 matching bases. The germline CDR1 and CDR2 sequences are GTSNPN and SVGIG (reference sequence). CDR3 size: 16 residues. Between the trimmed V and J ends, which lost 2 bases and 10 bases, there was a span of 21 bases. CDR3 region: CAWSNFQGPARSPLHF. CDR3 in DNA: TGTGCCTGGAGTAATTTCCAGGGCCCAGCTAGATCACCCCTCCACTTT. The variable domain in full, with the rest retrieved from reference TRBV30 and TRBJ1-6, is SQTIHQWPATLVQPVGSPLSLECTVEGTSNPNLYWYRQAAGRGLQLLFYSVGIGQISSEVPQNLSASRPQDRQFILSSKKLLLSDSGFYLCAWSNFQGPARSPLHFGNGTRLTVT.

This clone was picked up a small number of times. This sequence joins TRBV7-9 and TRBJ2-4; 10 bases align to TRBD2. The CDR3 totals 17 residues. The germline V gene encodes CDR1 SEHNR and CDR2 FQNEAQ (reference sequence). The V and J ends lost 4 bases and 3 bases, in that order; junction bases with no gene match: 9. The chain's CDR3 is CASSSSGSGRGKNIQYF. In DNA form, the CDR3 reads TGTGCCAGCAGCTCATCGGGGAGCGGGAGGGGCAAAAACATTCAGTACTTC.

CDR3 residues: CASSVRDRGLLGEQYF. CDR3 DNA sequence: TGTGCCAGCAGTGTCCGGGACAGGGGGCTCTTGGGCGAGCAGTACTTC. The genes are TRBV27 and TRBJ2-7; 12 bases align to TRBD1. The junction had 11 bases not matched to a gene; V was cut back by 5 bases and J by 6 bases. The CDR3 contains 16 residues. Germline V gene lookup returns CDR1 MNHEY and CDR2 SMNVEV (reference sequence).

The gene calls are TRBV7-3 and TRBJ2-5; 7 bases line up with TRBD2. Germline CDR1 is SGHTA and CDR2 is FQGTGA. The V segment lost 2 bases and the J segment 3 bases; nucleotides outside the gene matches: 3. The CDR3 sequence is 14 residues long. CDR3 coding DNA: TGTGCCAGCAGCTTAGAAGGGACTAAAGAGACCCAGTACTTC. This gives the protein CASSLEGTKETQYF.

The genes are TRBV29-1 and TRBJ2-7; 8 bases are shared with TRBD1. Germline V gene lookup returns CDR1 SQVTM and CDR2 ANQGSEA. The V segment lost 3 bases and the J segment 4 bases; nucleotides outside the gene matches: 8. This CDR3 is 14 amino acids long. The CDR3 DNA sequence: TGCAGCGTTGATAGGTCAGGACAGGGATACGAGCAGTACTTC. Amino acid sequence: CSVDRSGQGYEQYF.

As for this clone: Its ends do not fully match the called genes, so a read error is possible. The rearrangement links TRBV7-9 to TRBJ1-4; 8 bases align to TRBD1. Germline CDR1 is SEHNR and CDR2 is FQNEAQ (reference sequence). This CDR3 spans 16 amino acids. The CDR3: CSSSYDRGRLSEKLFF. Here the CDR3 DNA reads TGTTCCAGCAGCTACGACAGGGGCCGCCTCTCTGAAAAACTGTTTTTT.

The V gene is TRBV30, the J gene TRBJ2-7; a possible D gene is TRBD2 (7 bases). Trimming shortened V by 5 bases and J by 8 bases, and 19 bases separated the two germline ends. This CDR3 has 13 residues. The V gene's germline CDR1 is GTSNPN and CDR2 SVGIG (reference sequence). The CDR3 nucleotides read TGTGCCTGGGCCGGGGGGCCAAGGCGAAAGCAGTACTTC. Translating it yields CAWAGGPRRKQYF.

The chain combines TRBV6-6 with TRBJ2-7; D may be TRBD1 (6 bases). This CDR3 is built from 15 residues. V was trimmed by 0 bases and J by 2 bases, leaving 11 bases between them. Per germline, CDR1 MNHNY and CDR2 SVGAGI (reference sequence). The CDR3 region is CASSYSGTFAYEQYF. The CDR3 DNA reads TGTGCCAGCAGTTACTCCGGGACATTCGCCTACGAGCAGTACTTC.

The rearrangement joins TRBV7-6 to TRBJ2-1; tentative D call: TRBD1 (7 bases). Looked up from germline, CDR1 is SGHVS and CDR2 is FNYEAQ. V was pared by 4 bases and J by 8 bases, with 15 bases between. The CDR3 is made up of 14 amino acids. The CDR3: CASSSRLGGYEQFF. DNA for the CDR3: TGTGCCAGCAGCTCCCGACTAGGGGGCTATGAGCAGTTCTTC. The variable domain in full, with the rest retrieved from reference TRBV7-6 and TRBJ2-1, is GAGVSQSPRYKVTKRGQDVALRCDPISGHVSLYWYRQALGQGPEFLTYFNYEAQQDKSGLPNDRFSAERPEGSISTLTIQRTEQRDSAMYRCASSSRLGGYEQFFGPGTRLTVL.